This T cell receptor beta chain stems from a study of T-cell reconstitution after alpha-beta-depleted transplantation in children. This clonotype was seen ten or more times. Its specificity is unknown. As it was prepared, the TCRbeta library received unique molecular identifiers. TCRdb re-derived calls from the PCR reads in MiXCR, one entry per CDR3 protein. The sample shows about 300,000 distinct CDR3 sequences, around 7.3% of them seen only once. General observations from the study: It was surviving recipient T cells and thymic progenitors that gave some patients high TCRbeta diversity at day 60. Alpha-beta T cells present about two months after transplant were reported to originate from several hundred expanded graft clones. One year after transplant, T-cell counts and diversity came mostly from newly produced T cells.

This CDR3 has 14 residues. Deletions cut 0 bases from V and 10 bases from J, with 14 bases between. Germline V gene sequence: CDR1 MNHEY, CDR2 SVGAGI. Material: peripheral blood, obtained 360 days after TCRalphabeta/CD19-depleted stem cell transplant. The rearrangement joins TRBV6-5 to TRBJ2-3; D is unresolved. This clonotype was obtained from a female patient aged 2-15 years who had a stem cell transplant for Fanconi anemia, so the T cells may come from the graft donor. This CDR3 is CASSYSGLPSSQYF. The DNA of the CDR3 is TGTGCCAGCAGTTACTCTGGTCTCCCATCTTCGCAGTATTTT.